A selection of T cell receptor beta chains follows, all from one sample in a study of blood T cell repertoires in COVID-19. Data came from immunoSEQ multiplex PCR; TCRdb stores just in-frame clones and leaves some out. The table shows fewer than 250,000 clones, with 75% to 85% occurring only once. Sequenced material: PBMCs or T cells enriched from blood (not recorded which). These receptors all come from a woman between 45 and 65 years old with acute COVID-19. Both conserved end residues are part of each CDR3. The D gene is left open where the match is weak. Rows give clone size only sometimes, using once, few, many, or a class for an expanded clone.

J gene: TRBJ1-1
clone size: .
V gene: TRBV4-3
D gene: .
CDR3 DNA: TGCGCCAGCAGCCAATCCGCGGGTACTGAAGCTTTCTTT
CDR3 protein: CASSQSAGTEAFF

J gene: TRBJ1-5
clone size: few
V gene: TRBV6-1
D gene: .
CDR3 DNA: TGTGCCAGCAGTGAAGCGTCGGACTTGTCCCAGCATTTT
CDR3 protein: CASSEASDLSQHF

J gene: TRBJ1-2
clone size: .
V gene: TRBV7-2
D gene: .
CDR3 DNA: TGTGCCAGCAGCTTAGTAGAGGGGGGGAGACAGGATGATGGCTACACCTTC
CDR3 protein: CASSLVEGGRQDDGYTF

J gene: TRBJ1-5
clone size: .
V gene: TRBV5-5
D gene: TRBD1
CDR3 DNA: TGTGCCAGCAGCCCGGGACAGGGGGCGACTCAGCCCCAGCATTTT
CDR3 protein: CASSPGQGATQPQHF

J gene: TRBJ1-6
clone size: .
V gene: TRBV11-2
D gene: .
CDR3 DNA: TGTGCCAGCAGCTCGGAGCTGGCCCTCCACTTT
CDR3 protein: CASSSELALHF

J gene: TRBJ2-7
clone size: .
V gene: TRBV5-1
D gene: TRBD1
CDR3 DNA: TGCGCCAGCAGCCCCTATTTCCATGGGACAGGTGTTTACGAGCAGTACTTC
CDR3 protein: CASSPYFHGTGVYEQYF

J gene: TRBJ1-4
clone size: few
V gene: TRBV19
D gene: .
CDR3 DNA: TGTGCCAGTAGTATACGGGCTAATGAAAAACTGTTTTTT
CDR3 protein: CASSIRANEKLFF

J gene: TRBJ2-3
clone size: once
V gene: TRBV19
D gene: .
CDR3 DNA: TGTGCCAGTTCTAGGGGGGGCGGAACTAGCACAGATACGCAGTATTTT
CDR3 protein: CASSRGGGTSTDTQYF

J gene: TRBJ2-7
clone size: .
V gene: TRBV20-1
D gene: .
CDR3 DNA: TGCAGTGCATGGAGGGCCGAGCAGTACTTC
CDR3 protein: CSAWRAEQYF

J gene: TRBJ1-5
clone size: .
V gene: TRBV30
D gene: TRBD1
CDR3 DNA: TGTGCCTGGGGTGACAGGGGAAGCAATCAGCCCCAGCATTTT
CDR3 protein: CAWGDRGSNQPQHF

J gene: TRBJ1-4
clone size: .
V gene: TRBV3-1/TRBV3-2
D gene: .
CDR3 DNA: TGTGCCAGCAGCCAATCTACAGGGTTCCACGAAAAACTGTTTTTT
CDR3 protein: CASSQSTGFHEKLFF

J gene: TRBJ1-2
clone size: .
V gene: TRBV7-2
D gene: TRBD1
CDR3 DNA: TGTGCCAGCATGCCGGGACAGGTTTGGGACTATGGCTACACCTTC
CDR3 protein: CASMPGQVWDYGYTF

J gene: TRBJ1-1
clone size: .
V gene: TRBV19
D gene: .
CDR3 DNA: TGTGCCAGTAGTGCTCGCCACAGGGCAGGGAACACTGAAGCTTTCTTT
CDR3 protein: CASSARHRAGNTEAFF

J gene: TRBJ1-1
clone size: .
V gene: TRBV7-8
D gene: .
CDR3 DNA: TGTGCCAGCAGCCCTACTTCGTACAGGGTTCCGGGTTTGGACACTGAAGCTTTCTTT
CDR3 protein: CASSPTSYRVPGLDTEAFF

J gene: TRBJ2-5
clone size: .
V gene: TRBV3-1/TRBV3-2
D gene: TRBD2
CDR3 DNA: TGTGCCAGCAGCCAATCGCGGGGGGGCCGCGAGACCCAGTACTTC
CDR3 protein: CASSQSRGGRETQYF

J gene: TRBJ2-2
clone size: .
V gene: TRBV11-1
D gene: .
CDR3 DNA: TGTGCCAGCAGCTTAATTACAGGGTTGGCCGGGGAGCTGTTTTTT
CDR3 protein: CASSLITGLAGELFF

J gene: TRBJ2-2
clone size: .
V gene: TRBV12-3/TRBV12-4
D gene: .
CDR3 DNA: TGTGCCAGCAGCCTACTAGACACCGGGGAGCTGTTTTTT
CDR3 protein: CASSLLDTGELFF

J gene: TRBJ1-1
clone size: .
V gene: TRBV19
D gene: .
CDR3 DNA: TGTGCCAGTAGTATCCCACAGGGTAACGCTGAAGCTTTCTTT
CDR3 protein: CASSIPQGNAEAFF

J gene: TRBJ1-2
clone size: .
V gene: TRBV2
D gene: .
CDR3 DNA: TGTGCCACCAGGGACATAGCTAACTATGGCTACACCTTC
CDR3 protein: CATRDIANYGYTF

J gene: TRBJ1-1
clone size: .
V gene: TRBV11-2
D gene: .
CDR3 DNA: TGTGCCAGCAATGGAGGAACTGAAGCTTTCTTT
CDR3 protein: CASNGGTEAFF

J gene: TRBJ1-2
clone size: .
V gene: TRBV4-2
D gene: TRBD1
CDR3 DNA: TGTGCCAGCAGCCAAGTCCGGGACAGTAACTATGGCTACACCTTC
CDR3 protein: CASSQVRDSNYGYTF

J gene: TRBJ2-5
clone size: .
V gene: TRBV5-4
D gene: .
CDR3 DNA: TGTGCCAGCAGCTTGGCCGGGACAATATCGAACCAAGAGACCCAGTACTTC
CDR3 protein: CASSLAGTISNQETQYF

J gene: TRBJ1-2
clone size: .
V gene: TRBV19
D gene: TRBD1
CDR3 DNA: TGTGCCAGTAGTTCAACAGGGGCCGCTAACTATGGCTACACCTTC
CDR3 protein: CASSSTGAANYGYTF

J gene: TRBJ2-2
clone size: .
V gene: TRBV18
D gene: TRBD2
CDR3 DNA: TGTGCCAGCTCCCCTCTAGCGGGAGAGAACACCGGGGAGCTGTTTTTT
CDR3 protein: CASSPLAGENTGELFF

J gene: TRBJ2-2
clone size: .
V gene: TRBV4-3
D gene: TRBD1
CDR3 DNA: TGCGCCAGCAGCCGATACAGGGGCGGAAACGGGGAGCTGTTTTTT
CDR3 protein: CASSRYRGGNGELFF

J gene: TRBJ1-5
clone size: once
V gene: TRBV7-9
D gene: TRBD1
CDR3 DNA: TGTGCCAGCAGCACCGGACAGGCATATCAGCCCCAGCATTTT
CDR3 protein: CASSTGQAYQPQHF

J gene: TRBJ1-1
clone size: .
V gene: TRBV7-9
D gene: .
CDR3 DNA: TGTGCCAGCAGCTCCAGGGATGGGAAAGCTGAAGCTTTCTTT
CDR3 protein: CASSSRDGKAEAFF

J gene: TRBJ2-1
clone size: .
V gene: TRBV6-5
D gene: .
CDR3 DNA: TGTGCCAGCAGTTACGAGGTCGGCCGACACAATGAGCAGTTCTTC
CDR3 protein: CASSYEVGRHNEQFF

J gene: TRBJ1-5
clone size: .
V gene: TRBV19
D gene: TRBD1
CDR3 DNA: TGTGCCAGTACCAAACAGGGGCCGGGACAGCCCCAGCATTTT
CDR3 protein: CASTKQGPGQPQHF

J gene: TRBJ1-6
clone size: .
V gene: TRBV7-2
D gene: TRBD1
CDR3 DNA: TGTGCCAGCAGCTTAAGGGGACAGGGTAATTCACCCCTCCACTTT
CDR3 protein: CASSLRGQGNSPLHF

J gene: TRBJ2-3
clone size: .
V gene: TRBV7-2
D gene: TRBD2
CDR3 DNA: TGTGCCAGCAGCCGTGGAATAGCGGGGGGCACAGATACGCAGTATTTT
CDR3 protein: CASSRGIAGGTDTQYF

J gene: TRBJ2-1
clone size: .
V gene: TRBV14
D gene: .
CDR3 DNA: TGTGCCAGCAGCCACAGGGAAGCCTACAATGAGCAGTTCTTC
CDR3 protein: CASSHREAYNEQFF

J gene: TRBJ2-5
clone size: .
V gene: TRBV7-3
D gene: TRBD1
CDR3 DNA: TGTGCCAGCAGCTTAAGTGGGACAGTTCAAGAGACCCAGTACTTC
CDR3 protein: CASSLSGTVQETQYF

J gene: TRBJ2-7
clone size: .
V gene: TRBV30
D gene: TRBD1
CDR3 DNA: TGTGCCTGGAGGGCAGGGACAGGGGGTGGGGAGCAGTACTTC
CDR3 protein: CAWRAGTGGGEQYF

J gene: TRBJ1-2
clone size: .
V gene: TRBV6-2/TRBV6-3
D gene: .
CDR3 DNA: TGTGCCAGCAGTACCAGGTTTGAGAACTATGGCTACACCTTC
CDR3 protein: CASSTRFENYGYTF

J gene: TRBJ1-1
clone size: .
V gene: TRBV29-1
D gene: .
CDR3 DNA: TGCAGCATTGACCCATTGAACACTGAAGCTTTCTTT
CDR3 protein: CSIDPLNTEAFF

J gene: TRBJ2-3
clone size: .
V gene: TRBV4-3
D gene: .
CDR3 DNA: TGCGCCAGCAGCGATACGGGTTCACTAGGAGATACGCAGTATTTT
CDR3 protein: CASSDTGSLGDTQYF

J gene: TRBJ1-1
clone size: .
V gene: TRBV18
D gene: TRBD1
CDR3 DNA: TGTGCCAGCTCAGACAGGGGCTCGGCTTTCTTT
CDR3 protein: CASSDRGSAFF

J gene: TRBJ1-5
clone size: .
V gene: TRBV6-5
D gene: .
CDR3 DNA: TGTGCCAGCAGTTGGGGGCCTTATCAGCCCCAGCATTTT
CDR3 protein: CASSWGPYQPQHF

J gene: TRBJ2-5
clone size: .
V gene: TRBV12-3/TRBV12-4
D gene: .
CDR3 DNA: TGTGCCAGCAGTTTAGGCAGGGTTGAGACCCAGTACTTC
CDR3 protein: CASSLGRVETQYF

J gene: TRBJ2-7
clone size: few
V gene: TRBV29-1
D gene: .
CDR3 DNA: TGCAGCGCTGGACATGCCTACGAGCAGTACTTC
CDR3 protein: CSAGHAYEQYF

J gene: TRBJ1-6
clone size: .
V gene: TRBV4-3
D gene: TRBD1
CDR3 DNA: TGCGCCAGCAGCCAAGATGCAGGGGGCAATTCACCCCTCCACTTT
CDR3 protein: CASSQDAGGNSPLHF

J gene: TRBJ2-3
clone size: .
V gene: TRBV11-2
D gene: .
CDR3 DNA: TGTGCCAGCAGACCTGGACAGATCACTAGCACAGATACGCAGTATTTT
CDR3 protein: CASRPGQITSTDTQYF

J gene: TRBJ2-1
clone size: .
V gene: TRBV4-3
D gene: .
CDR3 DNA: TGCGCCAGCAGCCGTCGGGTCTCCTACAATGAGCAGTTCTTC
CDR3 protein: CASSRRVSYNEQFF

J gene: TRBJ1-2
clone size: .
V gene: TRBV14
D gene: .
CDR3 DNA: TGTGCCAGCAGCCCACGCGCAACTAACTATGGCTACACCTTC
CDR3 protein: CASSPRATNYGYTF

J gene: TRBJ2-1
clone size: .
V gene: TRBV25-1
D gene: .
CDR3 DNA: TGTGCCAGCAGAATCCCGGGTCCATCCTCCGACAATGAGCAGTTCTTC
CDR3 protein: CASRIPGPSSDNEQFF

J gene: TRBJ2-1
clone size: .
V gene: TRBV11-2
D gene: .
CDR3 DNA: TGTGCCAGCGGAATGGGGGGAGTAAACAATGAGCAGTTCTTC
CDR3 protein: CASGMGGVNNEQFF

J gene: TRBJ1-1
clone size: .
V gene: TRBV7-9
D gene: TRBD1
CDR3 DNA: TGTGCCAGCAGCACCCGGACAGGAATAAGCACTGAAGCTTTCTTT
CDR3 protein: CASSTRTGISTEAFF

J gene: TRBJ2-7
clone size: once
V gene: TRBV13
D gene: TRBD2
CDR3 DNA: TGTGCCAGCAGCATAGGACTAGCGGGGGACCACGAGCAGTACTTC
CDR3 protein: CASSIGLAGDHEQYF

J gene: TRBJ2-2
clone size: .
V gene: TRBV18
D gene: TRBD2
CDR3 DNA: TGTGCCAGCTCACCGCCGACTAGCTCCCTTTTGAACACCGGGGAGCTGTTTTTT
CDR3 protein: CASSPPTSSLLNTGELFF

J gene: TRBJ1-1
clone size: .
V gene: TRBV10-3
D gene: .
CDR3 DNA: TGTGCCATCAGCCCCTTCCCGGTGGACACTGAAGCTTTCTTT
CDR3 protein: CAISPFPVDTEAFF

J gene: TRBJ1-1
clone size: .
V gene: TRBV7-2
D gene: .
CDR3 DNA: TGTGCCAGCAGCTCTCAGGGAAGTACTGAAGCTTTCTTT
CDR3 protein: CASSSQGSTEAFF

J gene: TRBJ1-1
clone size: .
V gene: TRBV7-2
D gene: .
CDR3 DNA: TGTGCCAGCAGCTTGGATTCAGGGGATAACACTGAAGCTTTCTTT
CDR3 protein: CASSLDSGDNTEAFF

J gene: TRBJ1-5
clone size: .
V gene: TRBV29-1
D gene: TRBD1
CDR3 DNA: TGCAGCGTTCGGACAGGGGGCGCAGGCAATCAGCCCCAGCATTTT
CDR3 protein: CSVRTGGAGNQPQHF

J gene: TRBJ1-1
clone size: .
V gene: TRBV6-2/TRBV6-3
D gene: .
CDR3 DNA: TGTGCCAGCAGTACAGACCAAGGTTTGAGCGCTTTCTTT
CDR3 protein: CASSTDQGLSAFF

J gene: TRBJ1-5
clone size: .
V gene: TRBV5-1
D gene: .
CDR3 DNA: TGCGCCAGCAGCTTGTCAGGGGACAACAATCAGCCCCAGCATTTT
CDR3 protein: CASSLSGDNNQPQHF

J gene: TRBJ1-2
clone size: .
V gene: TRBV3-1/TRBV3-2
D gene: .
CDR3 DNA: TGTGCCAGCAGCCAAGGGGGCAGATATGGCTACACCTTC
CDR3 protein: CASSQGGRYGYTF

J gene: TRBJ1-5
clone size: .
V gene: TRBV19
D gene: .
CDR3 DNA: TGTGCCAGTAGTATAGGACCAGCGGGACAGCCCCAGCATTTT
CDR3 protein: CASSIGPAGQPQHF

J gene: TRBJ1-1
clone size: .
V gene: TRBV7-9
D gene: .
CDR3 DNA: TGTGCCAGCAGCCCGGGGCAAACAGGGTTGGCTGAAGCTTTCTTT
CDR3 protein: CASSPGQTGLAEAFF